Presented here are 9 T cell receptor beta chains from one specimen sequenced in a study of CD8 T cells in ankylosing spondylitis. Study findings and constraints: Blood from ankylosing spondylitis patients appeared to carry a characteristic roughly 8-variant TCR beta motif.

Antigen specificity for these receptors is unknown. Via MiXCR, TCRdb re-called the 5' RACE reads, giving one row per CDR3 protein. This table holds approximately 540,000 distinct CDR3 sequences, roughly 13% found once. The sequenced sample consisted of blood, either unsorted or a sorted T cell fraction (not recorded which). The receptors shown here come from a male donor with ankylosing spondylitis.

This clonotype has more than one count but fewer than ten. Here the CDR3 reads CASRRGAGELFF. CDR3 DNA: TGTGCCAGCAGGAGGGGGGCCGGGGAGCTGTTTTTT. The chain carries TRBV27 and TRBJ2-2; D may correspond to TRBD1 or TRBD2 (6 bases each). Germline CDR1 MNHEY, CDR2 SMNVEV (reference sequence). The CDR3 contains 12 residues. V dropped 6 bases and J dropped 6 bases, with 8 bases sitting between them.

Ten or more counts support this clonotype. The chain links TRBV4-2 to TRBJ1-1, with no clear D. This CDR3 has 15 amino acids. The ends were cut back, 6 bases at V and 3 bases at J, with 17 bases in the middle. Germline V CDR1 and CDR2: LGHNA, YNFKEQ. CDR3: CASSPYMEGHTEAFF. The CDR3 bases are TGTGCCAGCAGTCCCTACATGGAAGGGCACACTGAAGCTTTCTTT.

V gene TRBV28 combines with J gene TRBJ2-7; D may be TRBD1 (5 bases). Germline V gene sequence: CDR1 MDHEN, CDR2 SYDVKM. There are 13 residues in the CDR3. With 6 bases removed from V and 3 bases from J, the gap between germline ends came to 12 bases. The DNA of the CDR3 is TGTGCCAGCAGGCCAACAGGTATCTACGAGCAGTACGTC. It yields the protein CASRPTGIYEQYV.

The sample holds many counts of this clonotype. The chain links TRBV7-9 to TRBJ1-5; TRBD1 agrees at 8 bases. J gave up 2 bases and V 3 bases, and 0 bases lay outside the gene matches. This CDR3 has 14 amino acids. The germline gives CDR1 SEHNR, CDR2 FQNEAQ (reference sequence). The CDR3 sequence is CASSLDRGNQPQHF. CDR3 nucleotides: TGTGCCAGCAGCTTGGACAGGGGCAATCAGCCCCAGCATTTT. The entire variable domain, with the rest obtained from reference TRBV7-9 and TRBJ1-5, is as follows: DTGVSQNPRHKITKRGQNVTFRCDPISEHNRLYWYRQTLGQGPEFLTYFQNEAQLEKSRLLSDRFSAERPKGSFSTLEIQRTEQGDSAMYLCASSLDRGNQPQHFGDGTRLSIL.

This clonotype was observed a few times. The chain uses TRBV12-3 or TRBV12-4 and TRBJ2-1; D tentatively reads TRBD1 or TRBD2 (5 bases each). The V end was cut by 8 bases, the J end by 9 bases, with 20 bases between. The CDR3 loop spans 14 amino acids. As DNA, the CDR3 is TGTGCCAGCTTTCACGGGACCTCGTTGGGTGAGCAGTTCTTC. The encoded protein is CASFHGTSLGEQFF.

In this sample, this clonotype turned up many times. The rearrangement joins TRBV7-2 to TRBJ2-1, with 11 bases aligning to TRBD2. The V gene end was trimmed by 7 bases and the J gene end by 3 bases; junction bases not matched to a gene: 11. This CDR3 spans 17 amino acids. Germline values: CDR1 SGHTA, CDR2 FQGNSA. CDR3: CASKIRPGTSGYNEQFF. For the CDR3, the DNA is TGTGCCAGCAAAATCCGTCCCGGGACTAGCGGCTACAATGAGCAGTTCTTC.

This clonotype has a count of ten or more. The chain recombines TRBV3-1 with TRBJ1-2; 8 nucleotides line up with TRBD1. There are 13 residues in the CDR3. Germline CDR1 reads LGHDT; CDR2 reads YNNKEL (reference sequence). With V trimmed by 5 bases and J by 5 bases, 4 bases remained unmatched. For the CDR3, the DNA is TGTGCCAGCAGCGGTGACAGGGGTTATGGCTACACCTTC. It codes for CASSGDRGYGYTF.

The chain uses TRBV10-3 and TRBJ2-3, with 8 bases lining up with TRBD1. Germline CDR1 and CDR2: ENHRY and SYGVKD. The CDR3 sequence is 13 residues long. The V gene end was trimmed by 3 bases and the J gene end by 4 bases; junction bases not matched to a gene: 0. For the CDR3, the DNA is TGTGCCATCAGTGAACAGGGGGCAGATACGCAGTATTTT. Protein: CAISEQGADTQYF.

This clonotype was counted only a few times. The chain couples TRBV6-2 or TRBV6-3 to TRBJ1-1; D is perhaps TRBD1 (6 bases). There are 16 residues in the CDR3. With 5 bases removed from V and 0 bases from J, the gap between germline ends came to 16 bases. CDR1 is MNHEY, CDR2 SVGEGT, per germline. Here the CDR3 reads CASSQGRIGVNTEAFF. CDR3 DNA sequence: TGTGCCAGCAGTCAGGGGAGGATCGGGGTGAACACTGAAGCTTTCTTT.